The subject of this entry is one T cell receptor beta chain. The antigen this receptor binds is unknown. No base quality information exists; no much larger clone differs at one position. This sample is drawn from a study of blood T cell repertoires in COVID-19 (dated by TCRdb to 2018 to 2021). Regarding the complete study: Samples covering the acute and convalescent phases of COVID-19 were provided by collaborators in the United States, Italy and Spain. HLA class I and class II types, where available, came from metadata supplied by the sample provider rather than from assay-based typing. The repertoires were released in a freely available public database meant as a resource for research on the immune response to SARS-CoV-2. The sample metadata nearly always contained a de-identified subject ID, COVID-19 status, age in years and sex. The samples were drawn from the first 160 participants of the ongoing ImmuneRACE study and from about 1,200 subjects provided by 6 global collaborators. The prospective study material was composed of cDNA or gDNA derived from T cells, B-cell-depleted T cells, or PBMCs. Subjects who had been exposed to COVID-19, were actively infected with it, or had recovered from it provided the deeply sampled blood TCRbeta repertoires that made up the dataset. What the study reported, not specific to this receptor: The quantity of clinical and demographic metadata differed by source and by participant and was supplied without curation.

The cysteine opens and the phenylalanine closes a CDR3 of 17 amino acids. Just CDR3 DNA is preserved here, 51 bases in frame from base 1. CDR1 and CDR2 are drawn from the germline V gene (reference sequence): LNHDA, SQIVND. The V end loses 0 bases and the J end loses 3 bases, and a stretch of 14 bases separates them. TCRbeta CDR3 regions were amplified from genomic DNA using the immunoSEQ Assay, a bias-controlled multiplex PCR. On the study's bioinformatics: The number of nucleated cells in each sample was estimated from the amplification of reference gene primers within the assay. Sequence reads were collapsed and filtered to measure the absolute abundance of every unique TCRbeta CDR3 rearrangement. For each sample, productive Simpson clonality was calculated as the square root of Simpson's diversity index across productive rearrangements. TCRdb mirrors the immuneACCESS table, restricted to in-frame sequences. Some clones are absent from its copies; in checked studies, under half trace to an unresolved V gene, and the reason for the others is unknown. V and J calls and clone size are given by that table; D and trimming were obtained from the DNA. The sample records 150,000 to 200,000 clones, about four fifths of which are singletons. The ten largest account for under 4% of the sample.

Participants in the prospective study were enrolled through a virtual design, were aged about 18 to 90 years, and lived in approximately 25 United States geographic areas. In the prospective study, cohorts were assigned on the basis of participant-reported clinical history obtained from a screening survey and a study questionnaire. A participant counted as exposed if, within 2 weeks of entering the study, that participant had been in contact with someone who had a PCR-confirmed or clinician-diagnosed COVID-19 case. Mobile phlebotomists in the prospective study collected whole blood, serum and a nasopharyngeal or oropharyngeal swab from every participant. Participants in the prospective study had the option to provide additional blood draws and questionnaires over an approximately 2-month period. Before DNA extraction, blood samples from the prospective study were shipped at room temperature or frozen.

This chain is built from TRBV19 and TRBJ2-2; TRBD1 is a weak D gene call, 6 bases matching. This clonotype was sampled from a woman aged 30 to 39 who had been exposed to COVID-19. Sequenced: PBMCs or T cells enriched from blood (not recorded which). In nucleotide form, the sequence is TGTGCCAGTAGTATAGACAGGGGCAGGGGTGACACCGGGGAGCTGTTTTTT. Its amino acids are CASSIDRGRGDTGELFF. The full variable domain, with segments outside the CDR3 supplied by the reference TRBV19 and TRBJ2-2 proteins, appears as DGGITQSPKYLFRKEGQNVTLSCEQNLNHDAMYWYRQDPGQGLRLIYYSQIVNDFQKGDIAEGYSVSREKKESFPLTVTSAQKNPTAFYLCASSIDRGRGDTGELFFGEGSRLTVL.